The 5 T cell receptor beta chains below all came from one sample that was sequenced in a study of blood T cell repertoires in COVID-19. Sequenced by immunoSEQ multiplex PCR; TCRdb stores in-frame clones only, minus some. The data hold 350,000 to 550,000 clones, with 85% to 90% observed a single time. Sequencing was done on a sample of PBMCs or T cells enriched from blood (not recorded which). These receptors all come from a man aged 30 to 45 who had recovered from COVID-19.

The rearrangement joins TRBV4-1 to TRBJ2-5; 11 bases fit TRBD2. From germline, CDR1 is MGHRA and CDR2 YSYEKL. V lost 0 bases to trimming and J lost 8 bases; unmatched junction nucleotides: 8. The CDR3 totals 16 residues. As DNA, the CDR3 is TGCGCCAGCAGCCAAGAGAGACTAGCGGGGACTGGAACCCAGTACTTC. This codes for CASSQERLAGTGTQYF.

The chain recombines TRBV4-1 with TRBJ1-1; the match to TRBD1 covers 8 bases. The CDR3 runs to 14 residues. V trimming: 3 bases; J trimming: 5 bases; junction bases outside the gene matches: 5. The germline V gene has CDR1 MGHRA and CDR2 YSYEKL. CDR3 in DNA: TGCGCCAGCAGCCAGGGACAGGTTTCGACTGAAGCTTTCTTT. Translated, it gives CASSQGQVSTEAFF.

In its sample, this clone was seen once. For the CDR3, the DNA is TGTGCCAGCAGCACTAGCGGGAGTGGAGAGACCCAGTACTTC. Amino acids: CASSTSGSGETQYF. The V call is TRBV7-9, the J call TRBJ2-5, with 11 positions matching TRBD2. J gave up 4 bases and V 5 bases, and 3 bases lay outside the gene matches. This CDR3 is 14 amino acids long. Per the germline V gene, CDR1 is SEHNR and CDR2 is FQNEAQ (reference sequence).

This CDR3 reads CASSIGAESYGYTF. CDR3 DNA: TGTGCCAGTAGTATAGGAGCCGAGTCCTATGGCTACACCTTC. The chain combines TRBV19 with TRBJ1-2; D is uncertain. The CDR3 sequence is 14 residues long. Trimming stripped 1 base from V and 4 bases from J, with 10 bases between. Germline lookup yields CDR1 LNHDA and CDR2 SQIVND (reference sequence).

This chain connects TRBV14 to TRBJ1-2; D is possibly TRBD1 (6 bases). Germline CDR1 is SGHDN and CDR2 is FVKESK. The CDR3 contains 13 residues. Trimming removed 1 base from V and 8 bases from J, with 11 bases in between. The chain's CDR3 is CASSQALRGGYTF. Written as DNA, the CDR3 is TGTGCCAGCAGCCAAGCCCTGAGGGGGGGCTACACCTTC.